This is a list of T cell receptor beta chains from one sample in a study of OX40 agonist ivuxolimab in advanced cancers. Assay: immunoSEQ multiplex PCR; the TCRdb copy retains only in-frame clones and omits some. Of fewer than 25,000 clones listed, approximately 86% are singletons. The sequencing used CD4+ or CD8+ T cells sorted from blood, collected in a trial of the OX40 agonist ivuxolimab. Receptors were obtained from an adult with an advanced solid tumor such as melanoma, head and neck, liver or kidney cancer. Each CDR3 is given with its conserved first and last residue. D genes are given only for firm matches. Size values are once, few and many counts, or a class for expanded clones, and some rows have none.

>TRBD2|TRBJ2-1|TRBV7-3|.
TGTGCCAGCAGCTTGCGGGAGGTCTCCTACAATGAGCAGTTCTTC
CASSLREVSYNEQFF
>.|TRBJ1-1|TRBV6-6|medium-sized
TGTGCCAGCAGTCCCTCCCAGGCAAACACTGAAGCTTTCTTT
CASSPSQANTEAFF
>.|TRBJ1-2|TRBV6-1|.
TGTGCCGCCCGACCCGGGTCCTCCTATGGCTACACCTTC
CAARPGSSYGYTF
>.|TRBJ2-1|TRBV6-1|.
TGTGCCAGCAGTGTCAGGGGATCCTACAATGAGCAGTTCTTC
CASSVRGSYNEQFF
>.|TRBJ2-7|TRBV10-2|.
TGCGCCAGCAGTGAGACCTCGACCTACGAGCAGTACTTC
CASSETSTYEQYF
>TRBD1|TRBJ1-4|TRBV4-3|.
TGCGCCAGCAGCCTAAGACAGGGGTTCGTTGAAAAACTGTTTTTT
CASSLRQGFVEKLFF
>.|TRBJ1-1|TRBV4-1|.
TGCGCCAGCAGCCAAGATGGGCAGGGCCTTAACACTGAAGCTTTCTTT
CASSQDGQGLNTEAFF
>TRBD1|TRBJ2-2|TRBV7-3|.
TGTGCCAGCAGCACCAGGGGGCGCGGCGGGGAGCTGTTTTTT
CASSTRGRGGELFF
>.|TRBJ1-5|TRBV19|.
TGTGCCAGTAGTATCCGGACTTTGGTGGACAATCAGCCCCAGCATTTT
CASSIRTLVDNQPQHF
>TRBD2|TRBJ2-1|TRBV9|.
TGTGCCAGCAGCGAAAAGGCCCTAGCGGGTTACAATGAGCAGTTCTTC
CASSEKALAGYNEQFF
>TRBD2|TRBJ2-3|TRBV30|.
TGTGCCTGGACCGGGACTAGAAGTTCCGATACGCAGTATTTT
CAWTGTRSSDTQYF
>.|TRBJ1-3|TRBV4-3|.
TGCGCCAGCAGCCAAGCCAGGTTGGCAGGAAACACCATATATTTT
CASSQARLAGNTIYF
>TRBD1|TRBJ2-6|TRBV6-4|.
TGTGCCAGCAGGGGTCGACAGGGCTTCTCTGGGGCCAACGTCCTGACTTTC
CASRGRQGFSGANVLTF
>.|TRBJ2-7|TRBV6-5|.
TGTGCCAGCAGTTATTTGGACTACGAGCAGTACTTC
CASSYLDYEQYF
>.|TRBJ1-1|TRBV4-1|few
TGCGCCAGCAGCCAAATTCTCGCGACTTGGGAAGCTTTCTTT
CASSQILATWEAFF
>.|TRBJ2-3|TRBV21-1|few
TGTGCCAGCAGCAAAGAGGCGCAGGGTTCGAACACAGATACGCAGTATTTT
CASSKEAQGSNTDTQYF
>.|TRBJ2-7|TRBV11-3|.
TGTGCCAGCAGCCCGCGGGACACCAACTACGAGCAGTACTTC
CASSPRDTNYEQYF
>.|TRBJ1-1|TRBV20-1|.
TGCAGTGCTAGAATCCGCGCTGAAGCTTTCTTT
CSARIRAEAFF
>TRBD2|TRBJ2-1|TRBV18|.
TGTGCCAGCTCACCGCCCGGTAGCGGGATAGCCAATGAGCAGTTCTTC
CASSPPGSGIANEQFF
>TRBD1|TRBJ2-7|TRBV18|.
TGTGCCAGCTCACCACAAGTTCTCAGGACAGGGACCTACGAGCAGTACTTC
CASSPQVLRTGTYEQYF
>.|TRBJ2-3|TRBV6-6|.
TGTGCCAGCAGAACAACCGGGACGCTAACAGATACGCAGTATTTT
CASRTTGTLTDTQYF
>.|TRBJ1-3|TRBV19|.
TGTGCCAGTAGGCGGGGTGCGCTCTCTGGAAACACCATATATTTT
CASRRGALSGNTIYF
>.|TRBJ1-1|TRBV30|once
TGTGCCTGGAGTGTATGGGGAACGAACACTGAAGCTTTCTTT
CAWSVWGTNTEAFF
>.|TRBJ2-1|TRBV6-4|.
TGTGCCAGCAGCTACAGGGCCTCCAGCTCCTACAATGAGCAGTTCTTC
CASSYRASSSYNEQFF
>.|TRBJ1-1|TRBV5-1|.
TGCGCCAGCAGCTTGAGACAGACGAACACTGAAGCTTTCTTT
CASSLRQTNTEAFF
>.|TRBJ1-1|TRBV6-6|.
TGTGCCAGTAGTTACTCGAACCGGGGAAACACTGAAGCTTTCTTT
CASSYSNRGNTEAFF
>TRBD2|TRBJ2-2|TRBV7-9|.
TGTGCCAGCAGTTCAGGCGGGAGTAACACCGGGGAGCTGTTTTTT
CASSSGGSNTGELFF
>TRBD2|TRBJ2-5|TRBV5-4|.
TGTGCCAGCAGCTTGGCCTTGACTAGCGGGTCGGGCGAGACCCAGTACTTC
CASSLALTSGSGETQYF
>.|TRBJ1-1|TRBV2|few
TGTGCCAGCAGGTTTGGAGTGAACACTGAAGCTTTCTTT
CASRFGVNTEAFF
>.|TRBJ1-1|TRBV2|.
TGTGCCAGCAGTGAAGGCGGCACTGAAGCTTTCTTT
CASSEGGTEAFF
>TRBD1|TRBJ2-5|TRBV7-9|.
TGTGCCAGCAGCCGAACCGGGACAGGGGAAGAGACCCAGTACTTC
CASSRTGTGEETQYF
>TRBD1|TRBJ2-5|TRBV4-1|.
TGCGCCAGCAGCCAAGACGGTGATAGGGCAGGGGGCAGAAAGACCCAGTACTTC
CASSQDGDRAGGRKTQYF
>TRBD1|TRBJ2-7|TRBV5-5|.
TGTGCCAGCAGCTTGGCCAGGCAGGGGGACCCCTACGAGCAGTACTTC
CASSLARQGDPYEQYF
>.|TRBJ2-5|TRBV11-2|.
TGTGCCAGCACCCCGGCAGGGATAGGGGAGACCCAGTACTTC
CASTPAGIGETQYF
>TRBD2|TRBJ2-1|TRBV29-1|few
TGCAGCGTTGAGGGGGGGAAATCCAATGAGCAGTTCTTC
CSVEGGKSNEQFF
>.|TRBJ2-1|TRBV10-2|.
TGCGCCAGCAGGGACGTGAACAATGAGCAGTTCTTC
CASRDVNNEQFF
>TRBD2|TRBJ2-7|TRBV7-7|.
TGTGCTAGCAGCCCCGGGACTAGCGGGAGCGAGCAGTACTTC
CASSPGTSGSEQYF
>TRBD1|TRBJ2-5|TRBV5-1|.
TGCGCCAGCAGCCCCGGGACAGGGGTCAGTGAGACCCAGTACTTC
CASSPGTGVSETQYF
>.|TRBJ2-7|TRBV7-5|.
TGTGCCAGAAGCACCCGACTAGCGGGAGAGGGGTACGAGCAGTACTTC
CARSTRLAGEGYEQYF
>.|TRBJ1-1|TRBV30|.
TGTGCCTGGAGGGGTTTAGCCACTGAAGCTTTCTTT
CAWRGLATEAFF
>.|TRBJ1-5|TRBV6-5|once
TGTGCCAGCAGCAGGGACGGCAATCAGCCCCAGCATTTT
CASSRDGNQPQHF
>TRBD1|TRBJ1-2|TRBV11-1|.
TGTGCCAGCAGCACCGGACAGGCGGCTAACTATGGCTACACCTTC
CASSTGQAANYGYTF
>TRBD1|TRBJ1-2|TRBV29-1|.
TGCAGCGTTGAATGGTTCCGGGACAGACATGGCTACACCTTC
CSVEWFRDRHGYTF
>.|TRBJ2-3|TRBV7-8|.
TGTGCCAGCAGCTTAGCGCTGGGTCGGACGGGGGAGCTCACAGATACGCAGTATTTT
CASSLALGRTGELTDTQYF
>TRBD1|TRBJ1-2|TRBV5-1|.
TGCGCCAGCAGCTTCGCTGGACAGGGTTTCGATGGCTACACCTTC
CASSFAGQGFDGYTF
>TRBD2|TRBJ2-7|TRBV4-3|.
TGCGCCAGCAGTGCCAATGTTCGGGCGGGGGGGGAGCAGTACTTC
CASSANVRAGGEQYF
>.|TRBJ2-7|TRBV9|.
TGTGCCAGCAGCGTAGACCCAGCGACGACCTACGAGCAGTACTTC
CASSVDPATTYEQYF
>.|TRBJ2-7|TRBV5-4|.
TGTGCCAGCAGAAACAGGACCTCCTACGAGCAGTACTTC
CASRNRTSYEQYF
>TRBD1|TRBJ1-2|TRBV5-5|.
TGTGCCAGCAGCTTTTATGACAGGGTCTATGGCTACACCTTC
CASSFYDRVYGYTF
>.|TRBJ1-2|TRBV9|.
TGTGCCAGCAGCGCCAGGGCTAACTATGGCTACACCTTC
CASSARANYGYTF
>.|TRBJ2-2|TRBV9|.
TGTGCCAGCAGCGCCCTTGGGGGGGAGCTGTTTTTT
CASSALGGELFF